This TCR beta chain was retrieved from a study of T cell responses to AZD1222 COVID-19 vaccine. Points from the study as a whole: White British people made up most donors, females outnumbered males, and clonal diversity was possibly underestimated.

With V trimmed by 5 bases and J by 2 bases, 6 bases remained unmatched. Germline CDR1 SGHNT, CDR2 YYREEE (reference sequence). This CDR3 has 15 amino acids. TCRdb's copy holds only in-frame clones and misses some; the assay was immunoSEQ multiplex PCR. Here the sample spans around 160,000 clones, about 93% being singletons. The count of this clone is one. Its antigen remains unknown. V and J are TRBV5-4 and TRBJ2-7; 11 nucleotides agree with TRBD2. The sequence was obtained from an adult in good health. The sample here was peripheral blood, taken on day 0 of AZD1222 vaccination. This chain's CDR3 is CASSRGTSGTYEQYF. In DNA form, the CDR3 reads TGTGCCAGCAGTCGGGGGACTAGCGGAACCTACGAGCAGTACTTC.